The 6 T cell receptor beta chains below all came from one sample that was sequenced in a study of neoadjuvant anti-PD-1 for oral cavity cancer. The time point here: after neoadjuvant nivolumab, at surgical resection. The assay was immunoSEQ multiplex PCR, and TCRdb's table has in-frame clones only and misses some. The table lists almost 8,500 clones, around 70% of them singletons, with roughly 2.9% in the top ten. This specimen was PBMCs, taken after nivolumab (anti-PD-1) treatment. These receptors were taken from a person between 40 and 79 years old with oral cavity squamous cell carcinoma.

This clone was observed a few times. This chain links TRBV11-2 with TRBJ1-1; D gene unclear. The CDR3 is 12 amino acids. V was cut by 5 bases and J by 5 bases, with 9 bases left in between. Germline V lookup: CDR1 SGHAT, CDR2 FQNNGV. CDR3 amino acids: CASSRAWTEAFF. Written as DNA, the CDR3 is TGTGCCAGCAGCCGGGCGTGGACTGAAGCTTTCTTT.

In regard to this clone: The same CDR3 also results from other DNA sequences found in this sample. This chain links TRBV4-3 with TRBJ1-1, with TRBD1 matching 7 bases. The CDR3 consists of 15 residues. After removal of 3 bases from V and 8 bases from J, the junction contained 12 bases not matched to a gene. The germline gives CDR1 LGHNA, CDR2 YSLEER. The CDR3 DNA follows: TGCGCCAGCAGCCAGTATTACAGGGGAGGGACCGAAGCTTTCTTT. Protein product: CASSQYYRGGTEAFF.

The chain combines TRBV9 with TRBJ1-1; TRBD1 might be the D (5 bases). Germline V lookup: CDR1 SGDLS, CDR2 YYNGEE. Trimming shortened V by 3 bases and J by 1 base, and 19 bases separated the two germline ends. CDR3 length: 17 residues. The CDR3 loop reads CASSAPRGGDPNTEAFF. The CDR3 DNA reads TGTGCCAGCAGCGCTCCCCGGGGGGGGGATCCGAACACTGAAGCTTTCTTT. Combining the CDR3 with reference TRBV9 and TRBJ1-1 gives the whole variable domain DSGVTQTPKHLITATGQRVTLRCSPRSGDLSVYWYQQSLDQGLQFLIQYYNGEERAKGNILERFSAQQFPDLHSELNLSSLELGDSALYFCASSAPRGGDPNTEAFFGQGTRLTVV.

This clone came up a few times. The CDR3 DNA follows: TGTGCCAGCGAAAAGGACAGGGGAGGTAGTCAGCCCCAGCATTTT. Its translation is CASEKDRGGSQPQHF. The V call is TRBV2, the J call TRBJ1-5, with 9 bases identical to TRBD1. The CDR3 runs 15 residues. The V and J ends lost 8 bases and 6 bases, in that order; junction bases with no gene match: 11. Germline lookup yields CDR1 SNHLY and CDR2 FYNNEI.

This clone was counted a few times. This sequence joins TRBV28 and TRBJ1-4; 7 nucleotides match TRBD1. Germline V CDR1 and CDR2: MDHEN, SYDVKM. V was pared by 3 bases and J by 7 bases, with 8 bases of the junction left unmatched. CDR3 length: 15 amino acids. CDR3 in amino acids: CASSFEGRGSEKLFF. In DNA, the CDR3 is TGTGCCAGCAGTTTTGAGGGCAGGGGGAGTGAAAAACTGTTTTTT.

The rearrangement links TRBV7-9 to TRBJ2-5; D may be TRBD2 (6 bases). Trimming took 5 bases from V and 6 from J, leaving 13 bases between them. The CDR3 is 13 amino acids. Germline CDR1 SEHNR, CDR2 FQNEAQ (reference sequence). The CDR3 reads CASSKTSTQTQYF. The CDR3, as DNA: TGTGCCAGCAGCAAAACTAGCACTCAGACCCAGTACTTC.